This section outlines one T cell receptor (beta chain) sequence together with its context. The antigen it binds to is not known. Base qualities are not recorded, but no much larger clone differs from it by a single base. The sample belongs to a study of CD8 T cells in Susac syndrome (dated by TCRdb to about 2019). Notes on the research overall: Whether CD8+ T cell activation and differentiation in Susac syndrome was antigen driven was tested using repertoire sequencing. The clonality of the CD8+ T cell repertoire was compared across about a dozen healthy donors, roughly 14 Susac syndrome patients and around 16 multiple sclerosis patients.

RNA was extracted using the RNeasy kit, and roughly 0.5 to 1 microgram was reverse transcribed with random hexamers. TCR beta CDR3 regions were amplified with the immunoSEQ multiplex PCR assay covering 54 Vbeta and 13 Jbeta segments. To correct PCR amplification bias, a synthetic template baseline was used for both primer optimization and computational correction. The authors' pipeline ran thus. Reads were assigned to V, D and J genes according to IMGT and analyzed in immunoSEQ Analyzer, with only productive sequences retained. Clonality was computed as one minus Shannon entropy normalized by log2 of the number of productive unique sequences. Public and private clones were assessed among the 100 most prevalent clones of each patient and control. Clones were defined as Susac-specific if absent from the healthy and MS cohorts, from 1052 published viral clones and from other ImmuneACCESS disease sequences. In-frame beta chains were kept once TCRdb had trimmed the public reads at Q25 with fastp and called clones with MiXCR. Rows with a matching CDR3 protein are joined into one entry that keeps the most common DNA and genes. The V and J calls were not made by the authors but by TCRdb's processing. The sample includes about 52,000 distinct CDR3 sequences, with 85% to 95% observed a single time. 0.4% to 0.65% of the sample belongs to the ten largest clones.

General study outcomes and caveats: The number of individuals in the TCR sequencing and HLA analysis was recognized as being relatively small.

Peripheral blood CD8+ and CD4+ T cells from healthy donors, Susac syndrome patients and multiple sclerosis patients were profiled by high-throughput TCR beta sequencing. The multiple sclerosis controls were treatment-naive patients whose relapsing-remitting disease, either stable or active, fulfilled the revised McDonald criteria. Bulk CD8+ and CD4+ T cells were purified magnetically by negative isolation, whereas CD8+ TEMRA cells were enriched by FACS. Blood was drawn into EDTA tubes, processed within 24 hours, and PBMCs were isolated by density gradient centrifugation. PBMCs destined for TCR sequencing were cryopreserved in liquid nitrogen and later thawed in a 37 °C water bath. The sorted or isolated CD4+, CD8+ and CD8+ TEMRA cells had a purity of 90% or higher. The CDR3, cysteine through phenylalanine, is 16 amino acids long. The sequence is cut down to CDR3 DNA, 48 bases in frame from base 1. V is reduced by 6 bases and J by 3 bases, leaving a spacing of 21 bases between them. According to the germline V gene (reference sequence), CDR1 reads MNHEY and CDR2 reads SMNVEV.

The TCR was taken from a human donor with multiple sclerosis. The sequence joins TRBV27 to TRBJ2-7, with a weak D call of TRBD2 (6 bases match). The specimen was CD8+ T cells from PBMCs. The DNA sequence follows: TGTGCCAGCAGATCCGTGCGGGGCGGAGTCGTCTACGAGCAGTACTTC. Its protein product is CASRSVRGGVVYEQYF.